The rows below give T cell receptor beta chains drawn from one sample of a study of CD8 T cells in ankylosing spondylitis. TCRdb used MiXCR to reprocess the 5' RACE reads, holding one entry per CDR3 protein. Of some 200,000 distinct CDR3 sequences detected, 13% appear once; the ten largest clones hold 15% to 20%. The sequenced material came from blood, either unsorted or a sorted T cell fraction (not recorded which). The receptor source for this set is a male donor with ankylosing spondylitis or in good health (not recorded which). The CDR3 runs from the conserved cysteine through the conserved F or W. The order of the fields is D gene, V gene, clone size, CDR3 length, J gene, CDR3 DNA, CDR3 protein. A D gene is named only where the DNA matches it firmly. Expanded clones are given a class, and other clones once, few, many or no size at all.

TRBD2	TRBV14	.	17	TRBJ2-1	TGTGCCAGCAGCCAACCCACCCTAGCGGCGTCGGGTAATGAGCAGTTCTTC	CASSQPTLAASGNEQFF
.	TRBV11-2	many	12	TRBJ2-3	TGTGCCAGCAGCTCCTACACAGATACGCAGTATTTT	CASSSYTDTQYF
TRBD1	TRBV12-3/TRBV12-4	few	15	TRBJ2-3	TGTGCCAGCAGCAGGACAGGGCTCGGTACAGATACGCAGTATTTT	CASSRTGLGTDTQYF
.	TRBV4-2	.	15	TRBJ1-1	TGTGCCAGCAGCCGATACTTAGACGGGAACACTGAAGCTTTCTTT	CASSRYLDGNTEAFF
.	TRBV12-3/TRBV12-4	few	14	TRBJ1-1	TGTGCCAGCAGTTTGTCGGCGGGCCTCACTGAAGCTTTCTTT	CASSLSAGLTEAFF
TRBD1	TRBV27	.	12	TRBJ2-1	TGTGCCAGCAGTTTGGGACAGGGGCACCAGTTCTTC	CASSLGQGHQFF
.	TRBV2	.	16	TRBJ2-3	TGTGCCAGCAGCCCAAGCCTATTAGATAGCACAGATACGCAGTATTTT	CASSPSLLDSTDTQYF
.	TRBV27	many	14	TRBJ1-1	TGTGCCAGCAGTGGAGAGGGGCGGGGGGCTGAAGCTTTCTTT	CASSGEGRGAEAFF
.	TRBV2	.	13	TRBJ1-1	TGTGCCAGCAGCGCTGGGCCGGGGACTGAAGCTTTCTTT	CASSAGPGTEAFF
.	TRBV18	once	18	TRBJ1-1	TGTGCCAGCTCAGAATACCCCTTGGAGGCAATCGCTAACACTGAAGCTTTCTTT	CASSEYPLEAIANTEAFF
TRBD1	TRBV27	few	15	TRBJ2-2	TGTGCCAGCAGTTTGACAGGGGGGGGAACCGGGGAGCTGTTTTTT	CASSLTGGGTGELFF
TRBD2	TRBV4-1	.	17	TRBJ2-3	TGCGCCAGCAGCCAGGCCAGAGCGGGATCGGGGCCAGATACGCAGTATTTT	CASSQARAGSGPDTQYF
.	TRBV12-3/TRBV12-4	many	13	TRBJ1-1	TGTGCCAGCAGCCCACAGGGTTACACTGAAGCTTTCTTT	CASSPQGYTEAFF
TRBD2	TRBV27	few	15	TRBJ2-7	TGTGCCAGCAGCCTCGGGACTAGCGGGATCTACGAGCAGTACTTC	CASSLGTSGIYEQYF
.	TRBV29-1	many	13	TRBJ2-1	TGCAGCGTTGGGGCATTCCGGGGGAATGAGCAGTTCTTC	CSVGAFRGNEQFF
.	TRBV20-1	few	14	TRBJ2-1	TGCAGTGCTAGAGGGTTCGACTCTCACAATGAGCAGTTCTTC	CSARGFDSHNEQFF
.	TRBV20-1	few	16	TRBJ2-1	TGCAGTGCTAGGTACCGGGACATAGGTCTCTACAATGAGCAGTTCTTC	CSARYRDIGLYNEQFF
.	TRBV12-3/TRBV12-4	few	16	TRBJ2-2	TGTGCCAGCAGTTTAAGGTCGGACAAGAACACCGGGGAGCTGTTTTTT	CASSLRSDKNTGELFF
.	TRBV7-2	many	14	TRBJ1-6	TGTGCCAGCAGCTTAGCGGGGTATAATTCACCCCTCCACTTT	CASSLAGYNSPLHF
TRBD1	TRBV6-1	.	14	TRBJ2-7	TGTGCCAGCAGTCCCCCGGGACAGAGCTGGGAGCAGTACTTC	CASSPPGQSWEQYF
.	TRBV4-2	few	14	TRBJ2-5	TGTGCCAGCAGTCAGGGGGGGGTACAAGAGACCCAGTACTTC	CASSQGGVQETQYF
.	TRBV12-3/TRBV12-4	few	15	TRBJ2-1	TGTGCCAGCAGTTTAGGTTCTCGCTCCTACAATGAGCAGTTCTTC	CASSLGSRSYNEQFF
.	TRBV10-3	.	17	TRBJ2-2	TGTGCCATCAAAGGTGGGGACTCGGCTATCACCACCGGGGAGCTGTTTTTT	CAIKGGDSAITTGELFF
.	TRBV12-3/TRBV12-4	many	13	TRBJ1-1	TGTGCCAGCAGTTCAACCCTTTACCAGGAAGCTTTCTTT	CASSSTLYQEAFF
.	TRBV12-3/TRBV12-4	few	13	TRBJ2-2	TGTGCCAGCAGCCCTCATCATACCGGGGAGCTGTTTTTT	CASSPHHTGELFF
.	TRBV20-1	.	12	TRBJ1-1	TGCAGCTGGGGACTCCGGAACACTGAAGCTTTCTTT	CSWGLRNTEAFF
TRBD2	TRBV3-1	few	15	TRBJ2-7	TGTGCCAGCAGCCAAGGCGGGGGGGCCCGAGAAGAGCAGTACTTC	CASSQGGGAREEQYF
.	TRBV6-1	.	14	TRBJ2-5	TGTGCCAGCAGTGAAAACTGGCCCCAAGAGACCCAGTACTTC	CASSENWPQETQYF
TRBD2	TRBV29-1	few	15	TRBJ2-3	TGCAGCGTTGATAGCGGGAGGGCCCCCACAGATACGCAGTATTTT	CSVDSGRAPTDTQYF
TRBD1	TRBV29-1	few	17	TRBJ2-1	TGCAGCGTGGGGACACAGGGGGCTGCGGGGCCCTACAATGAGCAGTTCTTC	CSVGTQGAAGPYNEQFF
.	TRBV20-1	few	10	TRBJ2-1	TGCAGTGCTACTGTGGGGGAGCAGTTCTTC	CSATVGEQFF
.	TRBV7-8	.	15	TRBJ2-5	TGTGCCAGCAGCCCTCTGGCGGCCCTTCAAGAGACCCAGTACTTC	CASSPLAALQETQYF
.	TRBV5-4	.	15	TRBJ2-6	TGTGCCAGCAGCTTTAAACTCTCTGGGGCCAACGTCCTGACTTTC	CASSFKLSGANVLTF
TRBD1	TRBV6-2/TRBV6-3	.	14	TRBJ1-1	TGTGCCAGCAGCCTGGCCGGGACAGGGGGCGAAGCTTTCTTT	CASSLAGTGGEAFF
.	TRBV7-6	.	13	TRBJ1-1	TGTGCCAGCAGCCTGGGAGCAGCCACTGAAGCTTTCTTT	CASSLGAATEAFF
.	TRBV7-2	many	15	TRBJ1-5	TGTGCCAGCAGCTTCAGGAGTTTGTCAGATCAGCCCCAGCATTTT	CASSFRSLSDQPQHF
.	TRBV5-1	.	12	TRBJ2-3	TGCGCCAGCAGCTCGGACGCCAATACGCAGTATTTT	CASSSDANTQYF
.	TRBV3-1	many	14	TRBJ2-5	TGTGCCAGCAGCCTCCGGGACTCACAAGAGACCCAGTACTTC	CASSLRDSQETQYF
.	TRBV27	.	12	TRBJ2-7	TGTGCCAGCAGTGCCGGGACGATGGAGCAGTACTTC	CASSAGTMEQYF
TRBD1	TRBV29-1	many	15	TRBJ1-1	TGCAGCGTCCGGGGGGACAGTCAAGGTTACACTGAAGCTTTCTTT	CSVRGDSQGYTEAFF
TRBD2	TRBV18	.	14	TRBJ2-1	TGTGCCAGCTCACCACCGGGACTAGCGACTGAGCAGTTCTTC	CASSPPGLATEQFF
.	TRBV7-9	.	13	TRBJ2-7	TGTGCCAGCAGCCCTAGACAGGGAGGGGACGTGTACTTC	CASSPRQGGDVYF
.	TRBV12-3/TRBV12-4	.	13	TRBJ1-1	TGTGCCAGCGGAACCGACAGTTACACTGAAGCTTTCTTT	CASGTDSYTEAFF
.	TRBV6-5	many	15	TRBJ2-1	TGTGCCAGCAGTCCTGTCTTAAGCTCCTACAATGAGCAGTTCTTC	CASSPVLSSYNEQFF
TRBD2	TRBV27	few	18	TRBJ2-2	TGTGCCAGCAGTTTACGTTCTAGCGGGGGGGCTTTGGACGGGGAGCTGTTTTTT	CASSLRSSGGALDGELFF
TRBD2	TRBV4-1	few	16	TRBJ2-7	TGCGCCAGCAGCCCCGCGGGAGGCGGGGCATTTTCCGAGCAGTACTTC	CASSPAGGGAFSEQYF